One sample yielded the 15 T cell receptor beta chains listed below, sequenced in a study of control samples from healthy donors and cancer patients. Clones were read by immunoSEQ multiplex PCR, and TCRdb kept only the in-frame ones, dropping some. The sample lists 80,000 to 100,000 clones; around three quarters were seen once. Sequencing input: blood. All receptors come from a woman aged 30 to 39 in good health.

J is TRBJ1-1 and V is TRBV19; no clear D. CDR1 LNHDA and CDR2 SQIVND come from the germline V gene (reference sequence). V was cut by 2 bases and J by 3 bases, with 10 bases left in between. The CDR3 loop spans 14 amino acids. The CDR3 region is CASSITQRDTEAFF. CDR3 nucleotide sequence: TGTGCCAGTAGTATAACGCAGAGGGACACTGAAGCTTTCTTT.

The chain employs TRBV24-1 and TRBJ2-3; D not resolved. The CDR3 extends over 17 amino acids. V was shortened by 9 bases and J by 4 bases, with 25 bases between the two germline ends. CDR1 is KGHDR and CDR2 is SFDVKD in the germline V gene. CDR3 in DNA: TGTGCCACCGCCGCGTCCGATGGCCCTCGCGCCTCAGATACGCAGTATTTT. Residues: CATAASDGPRASDTQYF.

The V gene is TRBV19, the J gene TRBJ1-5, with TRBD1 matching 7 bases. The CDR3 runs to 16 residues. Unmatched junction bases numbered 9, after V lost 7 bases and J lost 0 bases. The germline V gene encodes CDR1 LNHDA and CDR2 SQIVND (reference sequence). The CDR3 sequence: CASKAGQSYSNQPQHF. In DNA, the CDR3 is TGTGCCAGTAAAGCGGGACAGTCGTATAGCAATCAGCCCCAGCATTTT.

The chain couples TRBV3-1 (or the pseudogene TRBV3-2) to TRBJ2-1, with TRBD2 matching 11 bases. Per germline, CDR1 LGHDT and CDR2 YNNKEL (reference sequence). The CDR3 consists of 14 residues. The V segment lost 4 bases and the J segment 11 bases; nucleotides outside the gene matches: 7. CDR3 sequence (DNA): TGTGCCAGCAGCCCTAGCGGGGGGCCGGGAAAGCAGTTCTTC. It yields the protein CASSPSGGPGKQFF.

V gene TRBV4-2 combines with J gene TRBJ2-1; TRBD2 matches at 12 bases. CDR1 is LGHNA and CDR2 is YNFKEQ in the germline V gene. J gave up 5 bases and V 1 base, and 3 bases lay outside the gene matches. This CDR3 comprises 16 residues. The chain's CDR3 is CASSQGTSGANNEQFF. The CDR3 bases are TGTGCCAGCAGCCAAGGGACTAGCGGGGCTAACAATGAGCAGTTCTTC.

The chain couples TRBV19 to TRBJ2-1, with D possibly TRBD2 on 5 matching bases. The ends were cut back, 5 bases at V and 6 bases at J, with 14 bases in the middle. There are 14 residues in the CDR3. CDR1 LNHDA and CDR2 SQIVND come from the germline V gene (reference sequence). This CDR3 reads CASSSGLPGNEQFF. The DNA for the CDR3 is TGTGCCAGTAGTTCAGGACTCCCCGGCAATGAGCAGTTCTTC.

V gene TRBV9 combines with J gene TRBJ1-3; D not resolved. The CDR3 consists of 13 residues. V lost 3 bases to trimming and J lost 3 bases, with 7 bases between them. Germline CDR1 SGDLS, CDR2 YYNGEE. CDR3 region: CASSEGFGNTIYF. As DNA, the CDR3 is TGTGCCAGCAGCGAGGGTTTTGGAAACACCATATATTTT. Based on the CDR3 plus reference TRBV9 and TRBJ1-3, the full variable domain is DSGVTQTPKHLITATGQRVTLRCSPRSGDLSVYWYQQSLDQGLQFLIQYYNGEERAKGNILERFSAQQFPDLHSELNLSSLELGDSALYFCASSEGFGNTIYFGEGSWLTVV.

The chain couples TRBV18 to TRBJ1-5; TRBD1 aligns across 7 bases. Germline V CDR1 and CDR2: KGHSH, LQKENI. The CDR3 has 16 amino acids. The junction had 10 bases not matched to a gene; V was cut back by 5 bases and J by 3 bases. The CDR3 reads CASSSETGNINQPQHF. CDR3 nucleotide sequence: TGTGCCAGCTCATCAGAGACAGGGAATATCAATCAGCCCCAGCATTTT. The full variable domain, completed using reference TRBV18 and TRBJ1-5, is NAGVMQNPRHLVRRRGQEARLRCSPMKGHSHVYWYRQLPEEGLKFMVYLQKENIIDESGMPKERFSAEFPKEGPSILRIQQVVRGDSAAYFCASSSETGNINQPQHFGDGTRLSIL.

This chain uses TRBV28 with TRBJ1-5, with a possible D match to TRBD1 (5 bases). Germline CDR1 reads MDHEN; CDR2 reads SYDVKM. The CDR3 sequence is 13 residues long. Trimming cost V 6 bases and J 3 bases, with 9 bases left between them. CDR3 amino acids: CASSRGYNQPQHF. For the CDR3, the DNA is TGTGCCAGCAGCCGGGGCTACAATCAGCCCCAGCATTTT.

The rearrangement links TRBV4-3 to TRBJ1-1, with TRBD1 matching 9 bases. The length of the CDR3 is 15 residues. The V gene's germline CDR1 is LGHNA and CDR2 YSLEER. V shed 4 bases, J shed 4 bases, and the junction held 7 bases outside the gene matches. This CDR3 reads CASSRTGTGITEAFF. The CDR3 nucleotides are TGCGCCAGCAGCCGAACCGGGACAGGGATCACTGAAGCTTTCTTT.

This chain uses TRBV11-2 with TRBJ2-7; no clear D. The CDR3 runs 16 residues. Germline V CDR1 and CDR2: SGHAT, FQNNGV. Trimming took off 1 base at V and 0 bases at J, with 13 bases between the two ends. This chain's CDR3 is CASSLGWPRDSYEQYF. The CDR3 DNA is TGTGCCAGCAGCTTAGGATGGCCACGAGACTCCTACGAGCAGTACTTC.

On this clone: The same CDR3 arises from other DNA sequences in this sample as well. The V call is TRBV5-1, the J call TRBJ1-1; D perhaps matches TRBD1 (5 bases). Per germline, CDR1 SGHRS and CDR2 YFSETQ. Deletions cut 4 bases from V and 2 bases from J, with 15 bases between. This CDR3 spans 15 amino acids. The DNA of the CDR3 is TGCGCCAGCAGCCTTTCCGGGACCGTCAACACTGAAGCTTTCTTT. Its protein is CASSLSGTVNTEAFF.

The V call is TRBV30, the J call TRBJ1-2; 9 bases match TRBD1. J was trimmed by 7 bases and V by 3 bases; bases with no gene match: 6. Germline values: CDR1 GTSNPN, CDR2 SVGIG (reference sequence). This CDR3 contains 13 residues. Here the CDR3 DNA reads TGTGCCTGGAGGCGGACAGGGGAGGGTGGCTACACCTTC. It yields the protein CAWRRTGEGGYTF. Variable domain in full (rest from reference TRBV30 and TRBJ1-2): SQTIHQWPATLVQPVGSPLSLECTVEGTSNPNLYWYRQAAGRGLQLLFYSVGIGQISSEVPQNLSASRPQDRQFILSSKKLLLSDSGFYLCAWRRTGEGGYTFGSGTRLTVV.

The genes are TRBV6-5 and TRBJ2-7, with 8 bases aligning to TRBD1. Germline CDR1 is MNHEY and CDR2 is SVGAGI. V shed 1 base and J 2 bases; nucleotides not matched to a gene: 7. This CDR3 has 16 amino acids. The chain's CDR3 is CASSYLPGQAPYEQYF. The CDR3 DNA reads TGTGCCAGCAGTTACTTACCGGGACAGGCGCCCTACGAGCAGTACTTC.

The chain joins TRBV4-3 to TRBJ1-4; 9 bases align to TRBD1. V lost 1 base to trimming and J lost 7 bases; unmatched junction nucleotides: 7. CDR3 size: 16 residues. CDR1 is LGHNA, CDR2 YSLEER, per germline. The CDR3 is CASSQAAGTGREKLFF. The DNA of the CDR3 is TGCGCCAGCAGCCAAGCCGCCGGGACAGGGCGTGAAAAACTGTTTTTT.